This TCR beta chain came from a study of blood T cell repertoires in COVID-19. The authors' processing: Estimated nucleated cell counts came from reference gene primer amplification. TCRdb's table, derived via immunoSEQ multiplex PCR, lists solely in-frame clones and lacks some. V and J calls and clone size follow that table, whereas D and trimming were derived from the DNA. In the table there are 150,000 to 190,000 clones, roughly 84% of which are singletons. The sequenced sample consisted of peripheral blood. The receptor was derived from an older woman with COVID-19, enrolled during active disease.

The CDR3 nucleotides read TGTGCCAGCAGCCTCTCTCAGGGCGTCACTGAAGCTTTCTTT. Its protein is CASSLSQGVTEAFF. V usage is TRBV2 and J usage is TRBJ1-1; perhaps TRBD1 as D (5 bases). V shed 6 bases and J shed 4 bases, with 15 bases lying between them. Germline V gene data show CDR1 as SNHLY and CDR2 as FYNNEI. CDR3 length: 14 residues.